Listed here are 27 T cell receptor beta chains from one sample, sequenced in a study of Tregs in tolerant kidney transplant recipients. TCRdb keeps only in-frame clones here, not all; method: immunoSEQ multiplex PCR. The profile shows 50,000 or so clones, about 92% of them singletons. The nonmyeloablative bone marrow transplants came from related graft donors, with transient mixed chimerism. Here the sequenced sample was CD8+ T cells from blood (PBMCs), taken 12 months after the transplant. These receptors were collected from a human patient who received a combined kidney and bone marrow transplant. Part of the T cells may come from the graft donor.

This clone was counted a single time. The chain uses TRBV6-5 and TRBJ2-1; 12 bases match TRBD2. Germline V CDR1 and CDR2: MNHEY, SVGAGI. CDR3 length: 15 amino acids. After removal of 0 bases from V and 9 bases from J, the junction contained 3 bases not matched to a gene. The CDR3 sequence: CASSYSGLAGSEQFF. Written as DNA, the CDR3 is TGTGCCAGCAGTTACTCTGGACTAGCGGGAAGTGAGCAGTTCTTC.

This clone showed up just once. J is TRBJ2-1 and V is TRBV11-3; possible D gene TRBD2, 6 bases. Germline lookup yields CDR1 SGHNT and CDR2 YENEEA. The CDR3 spans 16 residues. V lost 0 bases and J lost 9, with 18 bases in between. CDR3: CASSLEVRRTMREQFF. CDR3 in DNA: TGTGCCAGCAGCTTAGAAGTTAGGAGGACTATGCGTGAGCAGTTCTTC.

This clone has only one observation. The gene calls are TRBV6-5 and TRBJ2-1, with D unresolved. Trimming stripped 0 bases from V and 8 bases from J, with 11 bases between. CDR1 is MNHEY, CDR2 SVGAGI, per germline. The CDR3 is made up of 14 amino acids. CDR3 loop: CASSYSSSGDEQFF. In DNA form, the CDR3 reads TGTGCCAGCAGTTACTCATCATCGGGTGATGAGCAGTTCTTC.

V is TRBV2 and J is TRBJ1-1, with a tentative D call TRBD1 (6 bases). CDR1 and CDR2 (germline): SNHLY, FYNNEI. This CDR3 comprises 15 residues. V was cut by 0 bases and J by 1 base, with 9 bases left in between. The CDR3 DNA reads TGTGCCAGCAGTGAAGCGGGAGGGGGGAACACTGAAGCTTTCTTT. It encodes CASSEAGGGNTEAFF.

The J gene is TRBJ2-1, the V gene TRBV7-9; possible D gene TRBD1, 6 bases. This CDR3 region has 15 residues. V was pared by 2 bases and J by 6 bases, with 14 bases between. Germline CDR1 reads SEHNR; CDR2 reads FQNEAQ (reference sequence). DNA for the CDR3: TGTGCCAGCAGCTTAAGTCCCGTAGGGGGCAATGAGCAGTTCTTC. Its translation: CASSLSPVGGNEQFF.

The V call is TRBV6-5, the J call TRBJ2-1, with a tentative D call TRBD1 (6 bases). Germline values: CDR1 MNHEY, CDR2 SVGAGI. V shed 4 bases and J shed 3 bases, with 10 bases lying between them. This CDR3 is built from 14 residues. CDR3 residues: CASSFQGSYNEQFF. In DNA form, the CDR3 reads TGTGCCAGCAGTTTCCAGGGGAGCTACAATGAGCAGTTCTTC.

This sequence joins TRBV6-5 and TRBJ2-3, with 8 bases matching TRBD2. V lost 2 bases to trimming and J lost 0 bases; unmatched junction nucleotides: 1. This CDR3 is 15 amino acids long. CDR1 MNHEY and CDR2 SVGAGI come from the germline V gene. CDR3 sequence: CASSYAGGSTDTQYF. In nucleotides, the CDR3 is TGTGCCAGCAGTTACGCGGGGGGAAGCACAGATACGCAGTATTTT.

V usage is TRBV5-4 and J usage is TRBJ2-3; D gene ambiguous. CDR3 length equals 11 residues. The germline V and J ends were trimmed by 9 bases and 0 bases, with 5 bases remaining between them. Germline V gene data show CDR1 as SGHNT and CDR2 as YYREEE (reference sequence). The CDR3 DNA reads as TGTGCCACCCGGAGCACAGATACGCAGTATTTT. As protein: CATRSTDTQYF.

This chain uses TRBV19 with TRBJ2-1, with 10 bases matching TRBD1. The junction had 12 bases not matched to a gene; V was cut back by 5 bases and J by 5 bases. Germline CDR1 is LNHDA and CDR2 is SQIVND (reference sequence). This CDR3 comprises 17 residues. CDR3 sequence (DNA): TGTGCCAGTAGTGCCGGACCCGGGACAGGGGTGGACAATGAGCAGTTCTTC. Amino acids: CASSAGPGTGVDNEQFF.

The chain has TRBV29-1 and TRBJ2-1; TRBD2 agrees at 10 bases. CDR3 size: 15 residues. J was trimmed by 7 bases and V by 1 base; bases with no gene match: 7. The germline gives CDR1 SQVTM, CDR2 ANQGSEA. The CDR3 loop reads CSVEASGSLYNEQFF. The CDR3, as DNA: TGCAGCGTTGAAGCTAGCGGGAGTTTGTATAATGAGCAGTTCTTC.

V gene TRBV4-1 combines with J gene TRBJ2-1; D may be TRBD2 (6 bases). This CDR3 spans 15 amino acids. Trimming removed 4 bases at V and 0 bases at J, with 10 bases between. Germline V gives CDR1 MGHRA, CDR2 YSYEKL. CDR3: CASSPRGASYNEQFF. The DNA for the CDR3 is TGCGCCAGCAGCCCGCGCGGGGCCTCCTACAATGAGCAGTTCTTC.

This chain links TRBV7-2 with TRBJ2-1; TRBD1 matches at 8 bases. The CDR3 runs to 17 residues. V was pared by 6 bases and J by 0 bases, with 10 bases of the junction left unmatched. CDR1 SGHTA and CDR2 FQGNSA come from the germline V gene. This CDR3 is CASRPRQGSSSYNEQFF. CDR3 DNA sequence: TGTGCCAGCAGACCTAGACAGGGGTCGAGCTCCTACAATGAGCAGTTCTTC.

The chain couples TRBV7-9 to TRBJ2-7; D gene uncertain. Trimming removed 4 bases at V and 3 bases at J, with 4 bases between. Per the germline V gene, CDR1 is SEHNR and CDR2 is FQNEAQ (reference sequence). The CDR3 contains 11 residues. CDR3 amino acids: CASSYNYEQYF. In DNA form, the CDR3 reads TGTGCCAGCAGCTATAACTACGAGCAGTACTTC.

This clone has only one observation. The genes are TRBV11-1 and TRBJ2-1, with 7 positions matching TRBD2. V was clipped by 7 bases and J by 4 bases; unmatched bases: 7. Germline-derived CDR1 and CDR2 are SGHAT and FQDESV (reference sequence). This CDR3 spans 14 amino acids. This CDR3 is CASKPAGHYNEQFF. The CDR3 region has the DNA TGTGCCAGCAAGCCAGCGGGGCATTACAATGAGCAGTTCTTC.

This chain uses TRBV6-5 with TRBJ2-6; D gene unclear. There are 15 residues in the CDR3. CDR1 is MNHEY and CDR2 is SVGAGI in the germline V gene. V was cut by 3 bases and J by 0 bases, with 6 bases left in between. CDR3 nucleotide sequence: TGTGCCAGCAGTTATGGAGACTCTGGGGCCAACGTCCTGACTTTC. Its translation: CASSYGDSGANVLTF.

V and J are TRBV5-4 and TRBJ2-1, with 7 bases lining up with TRBD2. This CDR3 contains 14 residues. Germline CDR1 reads SGHNT; CDR2 reads YYREEE (reference sequence). V was clipped by 3 bases and J by 6 bases; unmatched bases: 6. The CDR3 DNA sequence: TGTGCCAGCAGCTCAACCAGGGAGGGCAATGAGCAGTTCTTC. This gives the protein CASSSTREGNEQFF.

For the CDR3, the DNA is TGTGCCAGCAGAGGGGTCTACACTGAAGCTTTCTTT. Protein sequence: CASRGVYTEAFF. V and J are TRBV6-5 and TRBJ1-1; D might be TRBD1 (5 bases). V shed 6 bases and J shed 3 bases, with 8 bases lying between them. CDR3 size: 12 residues. The germline V gene encodes CDR1 MNHEY and CDR2 SVGAGI.

The V gene is TRBV27, the J gene TRBJ2-7; possibly TRBD1 for D (5 bases). Germline V lookup: CDR1 MNHEY, CDR2 SMNVEV (reference sequence). The ends were cut back, 6 bases at V and 2 bases at J, with 11 bases in the middle. The CDR3 has 13 residues. The CDR3 loop is CASSSTVTYEQYF. In DNA, the CDR3 is TGTGCCAGCAGCTCGACAGTTACCTACGAGCAGTACTTC.

The rearrangement links TRBV7-8 to TRBJ1-1; D is uncertain. The CDR3 extends over 13 amino acids. The germline V and J ends were trimmed by 2 bases and 3 bases, with 7 bases remaining between them. Germline V gene lookup returns CDR1 SGHVS and CDR2 FQNEAQ. CDR3 nucleotide sequence: TGTGCCAGCAGCTTATACGGGGACACTGAAGCTTTCTTT. The encoded protein is CASSLYGDTEAFF.

The rearrangement uses TRBV5-4 and TRBJ2-7; tentatively, D is TRBD1 (6 bases). Trimming took 1 base from V and 5 from J, leaving 10 bases between them. There are 13 residues in the CDR3. CDR1 is SGHNT and CDR2 is YYREEE in the germline V gene (reference sequence). The CDR3 nucleotides are TGTGCCAGCAGCTTGCCAGGGGACCACGAGCAGTACTTC. Amino acid sequence: CASSLPGDHEQYF. The full variable domain, with the rest looked up from reference TRBV5-4 and TRBJ2-7, is ETGVTQSPTHLIKTRGQQVTLRCSSQSGHNTVSWYQQALGQGPQFIFQYYREEENGRGNFPPRFSGLQFPNYSSELNVNALELDDSALYLCASSLPGDHEQYFGPGTRLTVT.

The genes are TRBV7-8 and TRBJ2-1; 7 bases match TRBD2. The CDR3 contains 17 residues. Trimming at V came to 4 bases and at J to 0 bases, leaving 9 bases not matched to a gene. Germline-derived CDR1 and CDR2 are SGHVS and FQNEAQ. As DNA, the CDR3 is TGTGCCAGCAGCTACACTAGCGCGGTTAGCTCCTACAATGAGCAGTTCTTC. Protein product: CASSYTSAVSSYNEQFF.

The chain links TRBV7-8 to TRBJ2-7; TRBD1 aligns across 8 bases. With 8 bases clipped from V and 2 bases from J, the junction kept 5 bases outside the gene matches. The CDR3 is 13 amino acids. Germline V gene sequence: CDR1 SGHVS, CDR2 FQNEAQ. This CDR3 reads CASAADRAYEQYF. CDR3 nucleotide sequence: TGTGCCAGCGCAGCGGACAGGGCCTACGAGCAGTACTTC.

The chain is built from TRBV9 and TRBJ2-3, with TRBD1 as a possible D gene (5 bases). CDR1 and CDR2 (germline): SGDLS, YYNGEE. The CDR3 extends over 12 amino acids. V lost 0 bases and J lost 6, with 5 bases in between. CDR3 protein: CASSVGGDTQYF. DNA of the CDR3: TGTGCCAGCAGCGTAGGGGGCGATACGCAGTATTTT.

This clone was recorded only once. The chain recombines TRBV15 with TRBJ2-1; 11 nucleotides align to TRBD2. This CDR3 region has 13 residues. CDR1 and CDR2 from the germline V gene are LNHNV and YYDKDF (reference sequence). V was clipped by 7 bases and J by 10 bases; unmatched bases: 6. The CDR3 protein is CATNSGGAWEQFF. CDR3 in DNA: TGTGCCACCAATAGCGGGGGGGCCTGGGAGCAGTTCTTC.

V and J are TRBV19 and TRBJ1-6, with TRBD1 matching 7 bases. CDR1 is LNHDA, CDR2 SQIVND, per germline (reference sequence). V lost 5 bases and J lost 7; bases outside the gene matches: 5. This CDR3 is 14 amino acids long. The CDR3 nucleotides are TGTGCCAGTAGTCAGACAGGGAGGAATTCACCCCTCCACTTT. It translates to CASSQTGRNSPLHF.

This clone was seen a few times. The genes are TRBV28 and TRBJ2-7, with a weak D call TRBD1 (6 bases). The CDR3 consists of 13 residues. V lost 5 bases, J lost 2 bases, and 10 bases lay in between. Germline CDR1 is MDHEN and CDR2 is SYDVKM. The CDR3 loop is CASSNREPYEQYF. The CDR3 DNA reads as TGTGCCAGCAGTAACAGGGAGCCCTACGAGCAGTACTTC.

V gene TRBV13 combines with J gene TRBJ1-2; D is perhaps TRBD1 (5 bases). Germline CDR1 and CDR2: PRHDT and FYEKMQ (reference sequence). This CDR3 comprises 15 residues. Trimming removed 3 bases from V and 2 bases from J, with 13 bases in between. CDR3 bases: TGTGCCAGCAGCTTTCATAGGGGTCAAAACTATGGCTACACCTTC. This gives the protein CASSFHRGQNYGYTF.